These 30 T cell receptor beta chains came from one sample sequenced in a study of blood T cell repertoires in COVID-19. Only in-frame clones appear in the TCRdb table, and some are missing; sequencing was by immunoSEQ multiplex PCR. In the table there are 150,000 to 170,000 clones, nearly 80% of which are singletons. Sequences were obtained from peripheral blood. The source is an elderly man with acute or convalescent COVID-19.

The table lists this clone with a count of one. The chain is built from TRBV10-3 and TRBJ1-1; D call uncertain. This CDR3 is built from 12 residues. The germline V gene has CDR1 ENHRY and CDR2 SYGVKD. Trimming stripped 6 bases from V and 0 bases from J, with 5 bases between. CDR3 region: CAIRSMNTEAFF. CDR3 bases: TGTGCCATCAGGTCAATGAACACTGAAGCTTTCTTT.

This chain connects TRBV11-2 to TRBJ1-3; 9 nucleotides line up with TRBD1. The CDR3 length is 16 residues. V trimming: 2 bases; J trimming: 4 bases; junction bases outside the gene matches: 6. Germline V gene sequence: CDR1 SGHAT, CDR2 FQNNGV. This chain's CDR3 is CASSLSPGTGGNTIYF. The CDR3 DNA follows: TGTGCCAGCAGCTTATCTCCCGGGACAGGGGGAAACACCATATATTTT.

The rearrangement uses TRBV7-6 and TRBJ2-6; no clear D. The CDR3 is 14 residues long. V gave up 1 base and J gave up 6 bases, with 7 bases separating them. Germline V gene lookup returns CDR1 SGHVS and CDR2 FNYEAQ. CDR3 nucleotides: TGTGCCAGCAGCTTAGGGCCTGAGGCCAACGTCCTGACTTTC. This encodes CASSLGPEANVLTF.

Here the CDR3 reads CASSGTANTEAFF. CDR3 bases: TGTGCCAGCAGCGGGACAGCGAACACTGAAGCTTTCTTT. The V call is TRBV6-5, the J call TRBJ1-1; 7 positions agree with TRBD1. The CDR3 sequence is 13 residues long. Trimming at V came to 6 bases and at J to 1 base, leaving 2 bases not matched to a gene. CDR1 is MNHEY and CDR2 is SVGAGI in the germline V gene.

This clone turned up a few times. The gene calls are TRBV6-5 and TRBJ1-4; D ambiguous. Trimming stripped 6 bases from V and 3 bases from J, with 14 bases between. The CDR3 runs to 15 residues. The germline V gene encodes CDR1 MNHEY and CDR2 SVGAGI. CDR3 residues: CASRGAEAANEKLFF. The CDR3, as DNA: TGTGCCAGCAGAGGTGCAGAAGCGGCTAATGAAAAACTGTTTTTT.

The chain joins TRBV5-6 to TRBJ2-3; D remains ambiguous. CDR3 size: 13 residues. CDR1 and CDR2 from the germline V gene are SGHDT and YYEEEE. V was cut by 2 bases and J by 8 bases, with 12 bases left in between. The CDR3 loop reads CASSFQRIRTQYF. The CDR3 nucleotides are TGTGCCAGCAGCTTTCAGAGGATACGTACGCAGTATTTT.

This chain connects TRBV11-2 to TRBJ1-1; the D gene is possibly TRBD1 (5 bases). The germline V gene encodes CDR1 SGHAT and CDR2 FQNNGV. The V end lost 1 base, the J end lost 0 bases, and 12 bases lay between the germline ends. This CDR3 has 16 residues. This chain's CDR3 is CASSLVLLGVNTEAFF. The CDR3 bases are TGTGCCAGCAGCTTAGTATTGCTAGGGGTGAACACTGAAGCTTTCTTT.

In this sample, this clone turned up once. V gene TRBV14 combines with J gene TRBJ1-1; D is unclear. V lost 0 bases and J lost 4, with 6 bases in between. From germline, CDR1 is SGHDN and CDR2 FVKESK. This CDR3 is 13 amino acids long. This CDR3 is CASSQERGTEAFF. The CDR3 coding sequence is TGTGCCAGCAGCCAAGAACGGGGCACTGAAGCTTTCTTT.

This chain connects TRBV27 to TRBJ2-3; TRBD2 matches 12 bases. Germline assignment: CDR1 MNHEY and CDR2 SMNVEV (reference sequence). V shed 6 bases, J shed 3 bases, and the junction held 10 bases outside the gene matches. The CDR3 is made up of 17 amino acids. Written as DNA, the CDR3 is TGTGCCAGCAGCCACATACTGACTAGCGGGGGAACAGATACGCAGTATTTT. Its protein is CASSHILTSGGTDTQYF.

CDR3 sequence (DNA): TGTGCCAGTAGTATAGGGGGGGCTAGCGGGCCCGGTGATACGCAGTATTTT. Its protein product is CASSIGGASGPGDTQYF. The gene calls are TRBV19 and TRBJ2-3; 8 bases are a match to TRBD2. The length of the CDR3 is 17 residues. After removal of 1 base from V and 6 bases from J, the junction contained 12 bases not matched to a gene. Germline values: CDR1 LNHDA, CDR2 SQIVND (reference sequence).

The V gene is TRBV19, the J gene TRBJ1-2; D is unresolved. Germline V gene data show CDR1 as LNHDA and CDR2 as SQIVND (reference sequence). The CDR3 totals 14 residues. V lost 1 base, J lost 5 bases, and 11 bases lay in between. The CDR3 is CASSIAQMQYGYTF. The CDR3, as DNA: TGTGCCAGTAGTATAGCACAGATGCAGTATGGCTACACCTTC. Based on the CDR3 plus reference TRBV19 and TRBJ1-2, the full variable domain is DGGITQSPKYLFRKEGQNVTLSCEQNLNHDAMYWYRQDPGQGLRLIYYSQIVNDFQKGDIAEGYSVSREKKESFPLTVTSAQKNPTAFYLCASSIAQMQYGYTFGSGTRLTVV.

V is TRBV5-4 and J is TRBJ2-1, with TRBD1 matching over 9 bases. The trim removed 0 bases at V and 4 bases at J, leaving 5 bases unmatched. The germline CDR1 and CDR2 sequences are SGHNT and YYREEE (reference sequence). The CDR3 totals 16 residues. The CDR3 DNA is TGTGCCAGCAGCTTGGGGGGACAGGGAGGTTACAATGAGCAGTTCTTC. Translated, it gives CASSLGGQGGYNEQFF.

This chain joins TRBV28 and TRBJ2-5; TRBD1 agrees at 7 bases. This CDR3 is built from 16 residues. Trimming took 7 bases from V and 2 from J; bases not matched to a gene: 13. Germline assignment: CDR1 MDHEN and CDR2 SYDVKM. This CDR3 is CASNSYRDRNQETQYF. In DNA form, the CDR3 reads TGTGCCAGCAACTCTTACCGGGACAGAAATCAAGAGACCCAGTACTTC.

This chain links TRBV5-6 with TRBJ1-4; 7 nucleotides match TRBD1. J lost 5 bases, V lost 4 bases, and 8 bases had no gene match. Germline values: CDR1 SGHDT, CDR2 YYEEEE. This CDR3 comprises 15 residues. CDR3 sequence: CASSPLTGRNEKLFF. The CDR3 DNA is TGTGCCAGCAGCCCACTGACAGGGCGGAATGAAAAACTGTTTTTT.

The CDR3 coding sequence is TGTGCCAGCAGCTTAGGCAGGAACAATGAGCAGTTCTTC. Translation gives CASSLGRNNEQFF. The rearrangement links TRBV7-8 to TRBJ2-1; D is unclear. Germline loops: CDR1 SGHVS, CDR2 FQNEAQ. CDR3 length: 13 amino acids. V lost 1 base and J 5 bases, leaving 6 bases between the germline ends.

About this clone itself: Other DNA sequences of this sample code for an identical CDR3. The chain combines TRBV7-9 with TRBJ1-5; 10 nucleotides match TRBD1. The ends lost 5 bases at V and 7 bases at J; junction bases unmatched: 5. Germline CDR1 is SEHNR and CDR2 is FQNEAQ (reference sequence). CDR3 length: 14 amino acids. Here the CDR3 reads CASSPGQGGQPQHF. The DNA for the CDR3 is TGTGCCAGCAGCCCCGGACAGGGGGGGCAGCCCCAGCATTTT.

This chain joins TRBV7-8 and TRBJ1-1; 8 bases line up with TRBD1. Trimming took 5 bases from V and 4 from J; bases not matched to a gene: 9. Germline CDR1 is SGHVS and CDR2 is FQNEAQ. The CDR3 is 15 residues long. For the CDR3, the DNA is TGTGCCAGCAGCCAACCTACAGGGGGTATCACTGAAGCTTTCTTT. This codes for CASSQPTGGITEAFF.

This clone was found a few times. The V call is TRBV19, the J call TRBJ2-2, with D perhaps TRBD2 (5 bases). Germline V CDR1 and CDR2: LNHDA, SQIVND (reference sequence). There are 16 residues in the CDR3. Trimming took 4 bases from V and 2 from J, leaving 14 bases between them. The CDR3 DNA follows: TGTGCCAGTAGTAACGGGGTTGGGGTTAACACCGGGGAGCTGTTTTTT. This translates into CASSNGVGVNTGELFF.

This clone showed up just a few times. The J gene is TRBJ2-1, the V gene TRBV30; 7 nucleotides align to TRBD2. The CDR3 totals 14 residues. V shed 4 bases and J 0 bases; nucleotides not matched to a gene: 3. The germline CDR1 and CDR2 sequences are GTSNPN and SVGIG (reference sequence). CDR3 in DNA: TGTGCCTGGAAGCGCGGGAGCTCCTACAATGAGCAGTTCTTC. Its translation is CAWKRGSSYNEQFF.

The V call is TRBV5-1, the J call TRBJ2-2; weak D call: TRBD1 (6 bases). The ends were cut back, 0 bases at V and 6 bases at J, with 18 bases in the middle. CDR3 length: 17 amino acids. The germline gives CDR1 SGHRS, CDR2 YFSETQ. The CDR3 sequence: CASSLAATGFSPGELFF. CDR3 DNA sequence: TGCGCCAGCAGCTTGGCCGCGACAGGTTTTTCCCCCGGGGAGCTGTTTTTT.

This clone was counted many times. The CDR3 DNA reads TGTGCCAGAAGCATCGGGACAGCACCTTACTACGAGCAGTACGTC. It codes for CARSIGTAPYYEQYV. The chain joins TRBV5-3 to TRBJ2-7, with TRBD1 identical over 7 bases. TRBV5-3 is an open reading frame whose function is uncertain. J lost 3 bases, V lost 4 bases, and 10 bases had no gene match. The CDR3 covers 15 residues.

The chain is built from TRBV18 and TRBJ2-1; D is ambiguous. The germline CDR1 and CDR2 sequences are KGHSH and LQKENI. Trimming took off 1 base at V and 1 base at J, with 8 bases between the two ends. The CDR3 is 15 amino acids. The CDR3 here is CASSPLRSSYNEQFF. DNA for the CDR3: TGTGCCAGCTCACCACTCCGGAGTTCCTACAATGAGCAGTTCTTC. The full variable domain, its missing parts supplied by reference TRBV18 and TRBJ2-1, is NAGVMQNPRHLVRRRGQEARLRCSPMKGHSHVYWYRQLPEEGLKFMVYLQKENIIDESGMPKERFSAEFPKEGPSILRIQQVVRGDSAAYFCASSPLRSSYNEQFFGPGTRLTVL.

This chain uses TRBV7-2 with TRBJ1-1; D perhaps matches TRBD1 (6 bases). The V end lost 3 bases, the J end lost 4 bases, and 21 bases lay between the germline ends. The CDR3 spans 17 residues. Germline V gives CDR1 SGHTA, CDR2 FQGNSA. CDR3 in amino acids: CASSFPRGGPPSTEAFF. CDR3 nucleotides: TGTGCCAGCAGCTTCCCCCGCGGGGGGCCCCCGTCCACTGAAGCTTTCTTT. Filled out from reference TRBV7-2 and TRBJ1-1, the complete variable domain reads GAGVSQSPSNKVTEKGKDVELRCDPISGHTALYWYRQSLGQGLEFLIYFQGNSAPDKSGLPSDRFSAERTGGSVSTLTIQRTQQEDSAVYLCASSFPRGGPPSTEAFFGQGTRLTVV.

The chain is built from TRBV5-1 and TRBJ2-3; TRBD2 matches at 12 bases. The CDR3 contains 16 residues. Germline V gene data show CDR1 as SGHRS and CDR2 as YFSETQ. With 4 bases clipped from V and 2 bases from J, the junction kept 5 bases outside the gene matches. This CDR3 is CASSLGLAGLTDTQYF. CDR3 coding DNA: TGCGCCAGCAGCCTGGGACTAGCGGGCCTCACAGATACGCAGTATTTT.

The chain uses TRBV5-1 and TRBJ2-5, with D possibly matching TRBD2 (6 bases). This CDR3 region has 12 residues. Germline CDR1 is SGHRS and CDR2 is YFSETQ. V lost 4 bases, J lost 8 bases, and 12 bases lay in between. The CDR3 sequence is CASSEPGDTQYF. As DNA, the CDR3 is TGCGCCAGCAGCGAGCCGGGGGACACCCAGTACTTC.

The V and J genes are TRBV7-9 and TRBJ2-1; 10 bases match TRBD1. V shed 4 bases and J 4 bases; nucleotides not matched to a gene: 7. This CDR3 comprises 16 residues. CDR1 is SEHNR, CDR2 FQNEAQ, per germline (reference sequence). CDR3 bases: TGTGCCAGCAGCTCCACTGACAGGGGGCCGTACAATGAGCAGTTCTTC. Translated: CASSSTDRGPYNEQFF.

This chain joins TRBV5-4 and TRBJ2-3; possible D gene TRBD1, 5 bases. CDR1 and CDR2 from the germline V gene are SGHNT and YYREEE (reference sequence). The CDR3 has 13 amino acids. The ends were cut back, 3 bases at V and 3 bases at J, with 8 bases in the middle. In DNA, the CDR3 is TGTGCCAGCAGCTGGAGACAGACAGATACGCAGTATTTT. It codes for CASSWRQTDTQYF. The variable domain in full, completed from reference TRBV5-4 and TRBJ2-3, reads ETGVTQSPTHLIKTRGQQVTLRCSSQSGHNTVSWYQQALGQGPQFIFQYYREEENGRGNFPPRFSGLQFPNYSSELNVNALELDDSALYLCASSWRQTDTQYFGPGTRLTVL.

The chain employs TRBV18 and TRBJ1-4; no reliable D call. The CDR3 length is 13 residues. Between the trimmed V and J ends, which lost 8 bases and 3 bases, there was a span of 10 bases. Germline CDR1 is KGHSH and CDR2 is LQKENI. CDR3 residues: CASERGSNEKLFF. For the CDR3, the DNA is TGTGCCAGCGAGAGAGGTTCTAATGAAAAACTGTTTTTT.

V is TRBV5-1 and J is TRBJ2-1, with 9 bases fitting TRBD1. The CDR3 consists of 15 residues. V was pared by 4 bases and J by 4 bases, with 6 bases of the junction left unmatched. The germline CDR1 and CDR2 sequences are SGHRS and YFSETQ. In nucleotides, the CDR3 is TGCGCCAGCAGCCTAAGCGGGACAGGGTACAATGAGCAGTTCTTC. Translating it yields CASSLSGTGYNEQFF.

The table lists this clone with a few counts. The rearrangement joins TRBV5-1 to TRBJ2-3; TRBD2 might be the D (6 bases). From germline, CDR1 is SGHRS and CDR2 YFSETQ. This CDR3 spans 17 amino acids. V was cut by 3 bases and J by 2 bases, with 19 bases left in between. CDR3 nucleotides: TGCGCCAGCAGCTCCCCCACGTGGGGGGACGACACAGATACGCAGTATTTT. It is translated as CASSSPTWGDDTDTQYF.